This T cell receptor beta chain was sequenced for a study of T cell repertoires in cytomegalovirus infection (dated by TCRdb to about 2019). Turning to the overall study: Because public TCR beta signatures pointed to carriage of CMV infection together with the matching HLA type, the HLA type of each donor mattered for the analysis.

This clonotype was seen just once. Its antigen is still unknown. The conserved phenylalanine or tryptophan normally closing the CDR3 is absent here, so this likely arose from a read error. Instrument used: Illumina HiSeq 1500. Through fastp at Q25 and MiXCR, TCRdb rebuilt clones from the public reads, retaining in-frame beta chains. Here each entry gathers all rows of one CDR3 protein and keeps the most common genes and DNA. This sample is represented by hundreds of thousands of distinct CDR3 sequences; around 9.5% of them were singletons. The top ten hold over 3.5% of the sample. Trimming takes 4 bases from V and 3 bases from J, and the germline ends sit 16 bases apart. The length of the CDR3 is 15 amino acids, counting both ends. The kept DNA is CDR3 alone, 45 bases in frame from the first base. CDR1 and CDR2 are drawn from the germline V gene: MGHRA, YSYEKL. Results the study describes overall, beyond this receptor: In both this cohort and an independent roughly 330-donor cohort, the cumulative frequency of public TCR beta family members distinguished carriers of CMV infection plus the relevant HLA type. In the ex vivo response, HLA-C-restricted CMV-specific TCR beta clonotypes were dominant, and in two of eight donors the single most frequent clonotype came from this HLA-C-restricted group.

Input material: PBMCs. The sequence is built from TRBV4-1 and TRBJ2-7; the D gene assignment is perhaps TRBD1 or TRBD2, with each matching 5 bases. The TCR sequence derives from a human donor in good health (CMV status not recorded). Some clones in this sample may be carry-over from other donors' samples. The sequence in DNA is TGCGCCAGCAGCCTGCGCCGGGACGGAGACTACGAGCAGTACTCC. This gives the protein CASSLRRDGDYEQYS.